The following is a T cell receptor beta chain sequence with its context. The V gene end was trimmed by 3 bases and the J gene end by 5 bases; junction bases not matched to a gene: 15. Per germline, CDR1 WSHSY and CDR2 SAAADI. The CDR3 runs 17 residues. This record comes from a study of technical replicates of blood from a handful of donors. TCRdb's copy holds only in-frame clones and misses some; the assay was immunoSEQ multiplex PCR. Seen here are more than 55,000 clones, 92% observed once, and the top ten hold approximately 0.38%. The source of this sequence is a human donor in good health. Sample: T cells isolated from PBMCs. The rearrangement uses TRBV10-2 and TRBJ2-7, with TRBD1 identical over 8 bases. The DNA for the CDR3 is TGCGCCAGCAGTGATCTCCCCCCCCGGGACAGGACGCACGAGCAGTACTTC. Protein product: CASSDLPPRDRTHEQYF.